This T cell receptor beta chain was profiled in a study of blood T cell repertoires in COVID-19. Study-level background: T cells, B-cell-depleted T cells, or PBMCs supplied cDNA or gDNA.

Method: immunoSEQ multiplex PCR; TCRdb's copy keeps in-frame clones and lacks some. This sample carries around 100,000 clones, 69% of them seen once, and the ten largest clones take about 6%. The V segment lost 4 bases and the J segment 10 bases; nucleotides outside the gene matches: 12. CDR1 is LGHDT and CDR2 is YNNKEL in the germline V gene (reference sequence). The CDR3 contains 15 residues. This TCR was recovered from an older man with acute or convalescent COVID-19. The chain recombines TRBV3-1 (or the pseudogene TRBV3-2) with TRBJ2-1; 8 bases line up with TRBD2. Sequencing was done on a sample of peripheral blood. CDR3 in amino acids: CASSPGSGGVREQFF. CDR3 coding DNA: TGTGCCAGCAGCCCGGGGTCGGGAGGGGTACGGGAGCAGTTCTTC.